This is a list of T cell receptor beta chains from one sample in a study of shared clonotypes between healthy human individuals. Data came from immunoSEQ multiplex PCR; TCRdb stores just in-frame clones and leaves some out. Of roughly 1,100,000 clones in the sample, around 74% are singletons; the top ten hold less than 1.5%. The sequencing sample was made of memory CD4+ T cells sorted from blood. All receptors derive from a man between 18 and 35 years old in good health. CDR3s include the opening cysteine and the closing phenylalanine or tryptophan. D genes are given only for firm matches. Only part of the rows carry a size: once, few, many, or a class if the clone is expanded.

j_call,clone_size,v_call,d_call,cdr3_nt,cdr3_aa
TRBJ2-7,.,TRBV6-1,.,TGTGCCAGCAGCGGGACCACCTACGAGCAGTACTTC,CASSGTTYEQYF
TRBJ2-7,.,TRBV25-1,TRBD2,TGTGCCAGCAGTGGGACTAGTTTGGGATACTACGAGCAGTACTTC,CASSGTSLGYYEQYF
TRBJ1-1,.,TRBV18,.,TGTGCCAGCTCACCACTAAACTTGAACACTGAAGCTTTCTTT,CASSPLNLNTEAFF
TRBJ2-2,.,TRBV12-5,.,TGTGCTAGTGGTTACGACAGGCTAGTGGGGACCGGGGAGCTGTTTTTT,CASGYDRLVGTGELFF
TRBJ1-3,.,TRBV7-8,.,TGTGCCAGCAGCTTAGGGGTAGGGAGCTCTGGAAACACCATATATTTT,CASSLGVGSSGNTIYF
TRBJ1-1,.,TRBV6-1,.,TGTGCCAGCAGTGAACAGGGTAAGGGGACTGAAGCTTTCTTT,CASSEQGKGTEAFF
TRBJ1-1,.,TRBV5-4,.,TGTGCCAGCAGCTGGGGGGATAGGAACACTGAAGCTTTCTTT,CASSWGDRNTEAFF
TRBJ1-3,.,TRBV5-1,TRBD1,TGCGCCAGCAGCTTCCTCCCCCCGGGACAGGGGGCGCCGGGAAACACCATATATTTT,CASSFLPPGQGAPGNTIYF
TRBJ2-5,once,TRBV2,TRBD2,TGTGCCAGCAGTGAGGGAGGGTCAGCGGTGACCCAGTACTTC,CASSEGGSAVTQYF
TRBJ1-1,few,TRBV29-1,.,TGCAGCGTTGGGGCCTCGGACCGCACTGAAGCTTTCTTT,CSVGASDRTEAFF
TRBJ2-7,few,TRBV7-3,.,TGTGCCAGCAGCTCGGGCGTGGGGTACGAGCAGTACTTC,CASSSGVGYEQYF
TRBJ1-6,.,TRBV5-6,.,TGTGCCAGCAACGTTGGGGGCCTTAATAATTCACCCCTCCACTTT,CASNVGGLNNSPLHF
TRBJ2-4,.,TRBV4-3,.,TGCGCCAGCATAAACAGGGTTCCGCCTAAAAACATTCAGTACTTC,CASINRVPPKNIQYF
TRBJ2-2,.,TRBV7-2,TRBD1,TGTGCCAGCAGCAAGACGACAGGGGGATTGGTCGGGGAGCTGTTTTTT,CASSKTTGGLVGELFF
TRBJ2-5,once,TRBV5-1,TRBD2,TGCGCCAGCAGCCATAGCGGGTCCCAAGAGACCCAGTACTTC,CASSHSGSQETQYF
TRBJ1-3,.,TRBV5-1,.,TGCGCCAGCAGCTTGTACGGGACCGCAGGAAACACCATATATTTT,CASSLYGTAGNTIYF
TRBJ1-3,.,TRBV6-4,.,TGTGCCAGGGGGGGAGGACGTAAAAACACCATATATTTT,CARGGGRKNTIYF
TRBJ1-2,.,TRBV10-3,.,TGTGCCATCAGTGAGATCGGACAGTCTGATGGCTACACCTTC,CAISEIGQSDGYTF
TRBJ2-4,.,TRBV2,.,TGTGCCAGCAGCCCTACAGGGACCAAAAACATTCAGTACTTC,CASSPTGTKNIQYF
TRBJ2-1,.,TRBV7-3,TRBD2,TGTGCCAGCAGCTTAGCGTTCGGGGGGGCCAATGAGCAGTTCTTC,CASSLAFGGANEQFF
TRBJ2-7,.,TRBV28,.,TGTGCCAGCAGTTCCACCCCCCTGGAGCAGTACTTC,CASSSTPLEQYF
TRBJ2-5,.,TRBV15,TRBD2,TGTGCCACCAGCAGAGTCGGGGGGGAGACCCAGTACTTC,CATSRVGGETQYF
TRBJ2-7,few,TRBV10-2,TRBD2,TGCGCCAGCAGTGAGACTAGCGGGAGAAGGTACGAGCAGTACTTC,CASSETSGRRYEQYF
TRBJ2-3,.,TRBV18,TRBD2,TGTGCCAGCTCACCACCCCTAGCGGGAGGGCCAGATACGCAGTATTTT,CASSPPLAGGPDTQYF
TRBJ2-2,.,TRBV10-3,.,TGTGCCACATCTGGGACATCCTTCACCGGGGAGCTGTTTTTT,CATSGTSFTGELFF
TRBJ2-5,.,TRBV10-1,TRBD2,TGCGCCAGCAGTGATGGTTCTAGCGGGCAAGAGACCCAGTACTTC,CASSDGSSGQETQYF
TRBJ1-4,.,TRBV18,.,TGTGCCAGCTCCCCAATTTCGCGAGGAAAACTGTTTTTT,CASSPISRGKLFF
TRBJ2-7,.,TRBV2,TRBD1,TGTGCCAGCAGCACAGGGGCCTACGAGCAGTACTTC,CASSTGAYEQYF
TRBJ1-5,.,TRBV6-1,.,TGTGCCAGCAGTGAGCACGGCGGCAATCAGCCCCAGCATTTT,CASSEHGGNQPQHF
TRBJ2-3,.,TRBV5-1,TRBD1,TGCGCCAGCAGCTTTGGGCGGGGACAGGGCACAGATACGCAGTATTTT,CASSFGRGQGTDTQYF
TRBJ1-1,.,TRBV5-1,.,TGCGCCAGCAGCATTGAGGGCAGGGGCACTGAAGCTTTCTTT,CASSIEGRGTEAFF
TRBJ2-3,few,TRBV4-3,.,TGCGCCAGCAGCCAACAGGGGCAGGGAACAGATACGCAGTATTTT,CASSQQGQGTDTQYF
TRBJ1-6,few,TRBV5-1,.,TGCGCCAGCAGCCAGGGAGGGGGATCTTCACCCCTCCACTTT,CASSQGGGSSPLHF
TRBJ1-2,.,TRBV19,.,TGTGCCAGTAGGAGGGGGAACTATGGCTACACCTTC,CASRRGNYGYTF
TRBJ2-1,once,TRBV19,TRBD1,TGTGCCAGTAGTATAGATAATGGACAGGGGGGTCTCAATGAGCAGTTCTTC,CASSIDNGQGGLNEQFF
TRBJ2-3,.,TRBV28,.,TGTGCCAGCAGCGTTATGGGGGGAGGACTGTCCGGCGCCACAGATACGCAGTATTTT,CASSVMGGGLSGATDTQYF